This TCR beta chain emerged from a study of cytomegalovirus exposure and HLA in healthy donors. PCR used 60 Vbeta primers and 13 Jbeta primers. The protocol was immunoSEQ multiplex PCR, while the TCRdb copy is restricted to in-frame clones and leaves out a portion. The data contain about 160,000 clones, about 80% of them singletons. The study, taken as a whole, reports: Later analysis found that TCR beta chains associated with HLA were more clonally expanded than other, equally common chains.

The CDR3 runs 15 residues. The germline CDR1 and CDR2 sequences are SGHKS and YYEKEE (reference sequence). The V end lost 4 bases, the J end lost 2 bases, and 15 bases lay between the germline ends. This clone was detected only once. What it binds is unknown. This clonotype originated in a woman in her 50s in good health and CMV-seropositive. The sequencing input was PBMCs. The V call is TRBV5-5, the J call TRBJ1-1; no firm D call. CDR3 coding DNA: TGTGCCAGCAGCCGATACCGTCAGACAAACACTGAAGCTTTCTTT. This sequence encodes CASSRYRQTNTEAFF.